This entry lists 17 T cell receptor beta chains sequenced from one sample in a study of blood T cell repertoires in COVID-19. Assay used: immunoSEQ multiplex PCR; TCRdb lists only in-frame clones, some missing. In the table there are over 130,000 clones, about 90% of which are singletons. The sample comprised peripheral blood. The source is a woman between 55 and 75 years old with active or convalescent COVID-19.

The chain is built from TRBV19 and TRBJ2-7; TRBD1 matches at 7 bases. The CDR3 has 15 residues. CDR1 and CDR2 (germline): LNHDA, SQIVND (reference sequence). Trimming cost V 5 bases and J 5 bases; bases outside gene matches: 12. Written as DNA, the CDR3 is TGTGCCAGTAGTCTCCACCGGGACAGAGCAAACGAGCAGTACTTC. It codes for CASSLHRDRANEQYF. Together with reference TRBV19 and TRBJ2-7, the CDR3 gives the full variable domain: DGGITQSPKYLFRKEGQNVTLSCEQNLNHDAMYWYRQDPGQGLRLIYYSQIVNDFQKGDIAEGYSVSREKKESFPLTVTSAQKNPTAFYLCASSLHRDRANEQYFGPGTRLTVT.

This rearrangement joins TRBV5-5 to TRBJ1-1; weak D call: TRBD1 (5 bases). There are 14 residues in the CDR3. Germline V CDR1 and CDR2: SGHKS, YYEKEE (reference sequence). Trimming removed 1 base at V and 4 bases at J, with 11 bases between. The CDR3 loop is CASSLQGWGTEAFF. The CDR3 DNA is TGTGCCAGCAGCTTGCAGGGCTGGGGCACTGAAGCTTTCTTT.

The rearrangement links TRBV6-1 to TRBJ1-1, with 7 bases matching TRBD1. Germline loops: CDR1 MNHNS, CDR2 SASEGT. V was clipped by 1 base and J by 4 bases; unmatched bases: 3. The CDR3 sequence is 14 residues long. For the CDR3, the DNA is TGTGCCAGCAGTGAAGTCTCAGGGGGCACTGAAGCTTTCTTT. Translated: CASSEVSGGTEAFF.

The chain uses TRBV5-6 and TRBJ1-2, with TRBD1 as a possible D gene (6 bases). The CDR3 consists of 13 residues. CDR1 and CDR2 from the germline V gene are SGHDT and YYEEEE. V lost 3 bases to trimming and J lost 6 bases, with 12 bases between them. The CDR3 DNA reads as TGTGCCAGCAGCTCCTTGGACAGAGATGGCTACACCTTC. Translated: CASSSLDRDGYTF.

This chain uses TRBV2 with TRBJ2-5; 10 bases agree with TRBD1. The V segment lost 5 bases and the J segment 3 bases; nucleotides outside the gene matches: 3. The germline CDR1 and CDR2 sequences are SNHLY and FYNNEI. The CDR3 is made up of 14 amino acids. The CDR3 DNA sequence: TGTGCCAGCAGTACCGGGACAGGGGAAGAGACCCAGTACTTC. Translated: CASSTGTGEETQYF.

The rearrangement joins TRBV19 to TRBJ1-1, with TRBD1 matching over 11 bases. V shed 7 bases, J shed 1 base, and the junction held 5 bases outside the gene matches. CDR1 and CDR2 from the germline V gene are LNHDA and SQIVND (reference sequence). This CDR3 is 15 amino acids long. Written as DNA, the CDR3 is TGTGCCAGTATCCCGGGACAGGGGGGGAACACTGAAGCTTTCTTT. It yields the protein CASIPGQGGNTEAFF.

This chain links TRBV29-1 with TRBJ2-2; 11 bases align to TRBD1. The CDR3 runs 14 residues. V shed 5 bases, J shed 5 bases, and the junction held 4 bases outside the gene matches. Germline V lookup: CDR1 SQVTM, CDR2 ANQGSEA. The CDR3 sequence is CSVTGTGGTGELFF. The DNA for the CDR3 is TGCAGCGTTACCGGGACAGGGGGTACCGGGGAGCTGTTTTTT.

This chain links TRBV11-2 with TRBJ1-4, with 8 bases that match TRBD1. V shed 3 bases and J 4 bases; nucleotides not matched to a gene: 10. The CDR3 is 17 residues long. Germline CDR1 reads SGHAT; CDR2 reads FQNNGV. The chain's CDR3 is CASSLSKVRGLNEKLFF. The CDR3 DNA reads TGTGCCAGCAGCTTGTCCAAGGTCAGGGGGCTTAATGAAAAACTGTTTTTT.

The chain links TRBV4-1 to TRBJ1-2; TRBD1 matches at 10 bases. This CDR3 has 16 residues. J gave up 5 bases and V 4 bases, and 10 bases lay outside the gene matches. Germline V gene lookup returns CDR1 MGHRA and CDR2 YSYEKL. CDR3 nucleotides: TGCGCCAGCAGCCGGAAAGGGGGACAGGGGATTTATGGCTACACCTTC. Residues: CASSRKGGQGIYGYTF.

This chain joins TRBV19 and TRBJ2-7; 10 nucleotides align to TRBD1. V shed 7 bases, J shed 6 bases, and the junction held 9 bases outside the gene matches. The germline V gene has CDR1 LNHDA and CDR2 SQIVND (reference sequence). This CDR3 is 14 amino acids long. As DNA, the CDR3 is TGTGCCAGTAAACCCGGGACAGGGGCGTCCGAGCAGTACTTC. This sequence encodes CASKPGTGASEQYF. Combining the CDR3 with reference TRBV19 and TRBJ2-7 gives the whole variable domain DGGITQSPKYLFRKEGQNVTLSCEQNLNHDAMYWYRQDPGQGLRLIYYSQIVNDFQKGDIAEGYSVSREKKESFPLTVTSAQKNPTAFYLCASKPGTGASEQYFGPGTRLTVT.

The chain joins TRBV6-6 to TRBJ1-5, with unresolved D. The CDR3 spans 14 residues. Germline V gene lookup returns CDR1 MNHNY and CDR2 SVGAGI (reference sequence). V lost 7 bases and J lost 5, with 15 bases in between. CDR3 bases: TGTGCCAGCAATGACCGAGGACTGGATCAGCCCCAGCATTTT. The encoded protein is CASNDRGLDQPQHF.

The chain is built from TRBV14 and TRBJ1-4, with TRBD1 as a possible D gene (6 bases). CDR1 SGHDN and CDR2 FVKESK come from the germline V gene. The V end lost 5 bases, the J end lost 3 bases, and 28 bases lay between the germline ends. The CDR3 has 20 residues. CDR3 sequence reads: CASSNGQPLLAPGANEKLFF. The CDR3 nucleotides are TGTGCCAGCAGCAACGGACAGCCACTTCTAGCTCCGGGTGCTAATGAAAAACTGTTTTTT.

This rearrangement joins TRBV7-9 to TRBJ2-5; TRBD2 aligns across 8 bases. With V trimmed by 10 bases and J by 5 bases, 12 bases remained unmatched. Germline loops: CDR1 SEHNR, CDR2 FQNEAQ (reference sequence). The CDR3 is made up of 14 amino acids. CDR3 sequence: CATDRGGAGETQYF. The CDR3 DNA follows: TGTGCCACCGATCGGGGGGGCGCCGGGGAGACCCAGTACTTC.

CDR3 sequence: CAAGGISGSPLHF. The CDR3 DNA reads TGTGCCGCGGGGGGGATCTCGGGATCACCCCTCCACTTT. The chain links TRBV9 to TRBJ1-6, with a tentative D call TRBD1 (5 bases). The V end lost 10 bases, the J end lost 10 bases, and 18 bases lay between the germline ends. CDR1 and CDR2 from the germline V gene are SGDLS and YYNGEE. There are 13 residues in the CDR3.

J is TRBJ1-3 and V is TRBV6-6; TRBD1 matches at 9 bases. Germline V gene sequence: CDR1 MNHNY, CDR2 SVGAGI (reference sequence). This CDR3 is 15 amino acids long. After removal of 4 bases from V and 1 base from J, the junction contained 2 bases not matched to a gene. For the CDR3, the DNA is TGTGCCAGCAGTTTCGGACAGGGGTCTGGAAACACCATATATTTT. It translates to CASSFGQGSGNTIYF.

The V and J genes are TRBV23-1 and TRBJ2-7; 7 bases agree with TRBD1. TRBV23-1 is recorded as an ORF, its role being uncertain. Trimming at V came to 2 bases and at J to 2 bases, leaving 12 bases not matched to a gene. The CDR3 is made up of 17 amino acids. CDR3 nucleotide sequence: TGCGCCAGCAGTCAAGGGGGAAAGGACAGGAGGCCCTACGAGCAGTACTTC. Its translation: CASSQGGKDRRPYEQYF.

This clone showed up just a few times. The chain couples TRBV18 to TRBJ1-1, with 10 bases lining up with TRBD1. V dropped 6 bases and J dropped 4; count of bases not matched to a gene: 2. Germline CDR1 KGHSH, CDR2 LQKENI. The CDR3 consists of 13 residues. DNA for the CDR3: TGTGCCAGCTCTGACAGGGGGCCCACTGAAGCTTTCTTT. Its translation: CASSDRGPTEAFF.